The entry below describes one T cell receptor beta chain. Its antigen is not identified. The length of the CDR3 is 15 residues. Germline CDR1 reads MGHRA; CDR2 reads YSYEKL. V gave up 2 bases and J gave up 5 bases; unmatched junction bases: 5. The entry originates in a study of OX40 agonist ivuxolimab in advanced cancers. About the research overall: The study treated patients with ivuxolimab, an agonistic anti-OX40 (CD134) antibody. General observations from the study: CD8+ T cells averaged more expanded clones than CD4+.

Sequencing used immunoSEQ multiplex PCR; TCRdb keeps in-frame clones, though not all of them. The sample lists fewer than 50,000 clones; about 87% were seen once. V gene TRBV4-1 combines with J gene TRBJ1-5; 8 nucleotides match TRBD1. The sample in question was CD4+ or CD8+ T cells sorted from blood, obtained in a trial of the OX40 agonist ivuxolimab. The TCR was taken from an adult with an advanced solid tumor such as melanoma, head and neck, liver or kidney cancer. Here the CDR3 DNA reads TGCGCCAGCAGCCAACGGACAGGGAGTGATCAGCCCCAGCATTTT. Its protein is CASSQRTGSDQPQHF.